This T cell receptor beta chain came from a study of blood T cell repertoires in COVID-19. For the study at large: Material from acute and convalescent COVID-19 was sourced from the United States, Italy and Spain. PBMCs, B-cell-depleted T cells, or T cells provided the cDNA or gDNA that made up the material.

Deletions cut 0 bases from V and 9 bases from J, with 15 bases between. The CDR3 runs 15 residues. Germline V CDR1 and CDR2: SGHAT, FQNNGV. As originally analysed: Reference gene primer amplification in the assay estimated nucleated cell counts. Only in-frame clones appear in the TCRdb table, and some are missing; sequencing was by immunoSEQ multiplex PCR. V, J and clone size are taken as reported in that table, and D and trimming were inferred from the DNA itself. Of over 65,000 clones listed, 75% to 90% were seen once; the top ten hold 25% to 30%. Sequencing was performed on peripheral blood. The J gene is TRBJ2-1, the V gene TRBV11-2; tentatively, D is TRBD2 (6 bases). The sequence came from a man between 50 and 59 years old with active or convalescent COVID-19. CDR3 loop: CASSLEGGRGSEQFF. Here the CDR3 DNA reads TGTGCCAGCAGCTTAGAAGGAGGCCGGGGGAGTGAGCAGTTCTTC.